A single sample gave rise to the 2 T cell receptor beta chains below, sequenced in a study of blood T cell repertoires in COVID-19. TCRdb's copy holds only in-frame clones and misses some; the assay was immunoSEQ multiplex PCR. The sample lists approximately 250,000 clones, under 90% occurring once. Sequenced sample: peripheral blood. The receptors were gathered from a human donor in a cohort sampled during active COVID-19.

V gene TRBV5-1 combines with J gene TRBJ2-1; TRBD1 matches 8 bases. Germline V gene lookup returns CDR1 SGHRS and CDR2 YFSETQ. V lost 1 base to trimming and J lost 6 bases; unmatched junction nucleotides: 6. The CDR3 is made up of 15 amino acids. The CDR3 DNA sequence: TGCGCCAGCAGCTTGAGGCAGGGGGCAAGCAATGAGCAGTTCTTC. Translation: CASSLRQGASNEQFF.

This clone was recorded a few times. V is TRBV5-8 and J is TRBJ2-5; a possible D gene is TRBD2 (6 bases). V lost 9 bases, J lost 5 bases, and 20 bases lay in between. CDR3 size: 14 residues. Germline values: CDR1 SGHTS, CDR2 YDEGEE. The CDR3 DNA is TGTGCCACCACGCGGGGCCAGAAGTGGGAGACCCAGTACTTC. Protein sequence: CATTRGQKWETQYF.